The subject of this entry is one T cell receptor (beta chain). Its specificity is not known. The data belong to a study of T cells after posttransplantation cyclophosphamide. Notes on the study in general: Skin or GI-infiltrating T cells shared few TRB sequences with blood. Donor CD8+ memory clones often dominated recipient blood repertoires at later times. After PTCy, TRB diversity resembled that of CNI/methotrexate controls.

CDR1 is SGHDT and CDR2 is YYEEEE in the germline V gene. Trimming shortened V by 4 bases and J by 6 bases, and 11 bases separated the two germline ends. CDR3 length: 13 residues. Some clones are missing from TCRdb's copy, which holds only in-frame ones; the method was immunoSEQ multiplex PCR. The table shows 25,000 to 35,000 clones, with 86% occurring only once. On the day of bone marrow donation, the related graft donor provided peripheral blood. The sample was PBMCs. The gene calls are TRBV5-6 and TRBJ1-3; TRBD1 is a possible D gene (6 bases). This TCR came from a man aged 50-60 years. The CDR3 here is CASSVTGLNTIYF. CDR3 in DNA: TGTGCCAGCAGCGTAACAGGGCTAAACACCATATATTTT.